The rows below give T cell receptor beta chains drawn from one sample of a study of cytomegalovirus exposure and HLA in healthy donors. TCRdb keeps only in-frame clones here, not all; method: immunoSEQ multiplex PCR. Of around 150,000 clones detected, about 64% appear once; the ten largest clones hold less than 5%. Source material: PBMCs. These TCRs come from a man between 60 and 70 years old in good health and CMV-seronegative. Both conserved end residues are part of each CDR3. The order of the fields is J gene, D gene, V gene, clone size, CDR3 DNA, CDR3 protein. D genes are given only for firm matches. Expanded clones get a size class; other rows say once, few or many, or leave the size out.

>TRBJ2-2|.|TRBV14|.
TGTGCCAGCAGCCAAGAGAGGGCTGTTAAGAACACCGGGGAGCTGTTTTTT
CASSQERAVKNTGELFF
>TRBJ1-3|TRBD1|TRBV9|.
TGTGCCAGCAGGGGGACAGAAAGCTCTGGAAACACCATATATTTT
CASRGTESSGNTIYF
>TRBJ2-3|TRBD1|TRBV27|few
TGTGCCAGCAGTCTCGGGACAGGGGGTTACGATACGCAGTATTTT
CASSLGTGGYDTQYF
>TRBJ2-6|TRBD1|TRBV27|.
TGTGCCAGCAGTTCCGGGACAGTGACCTCCTCTGGGGCCAACGTCCTGACTTTC
CASSSGTVTSSGANVLTF
>TRBJ1-1|.|TRBV28|.
TGTGCCAGCAGGCCTCCTACGGGATCTGAAGCTTTCTTT
CASRPPTGSEAFF
>TRBJ2-5|.|TRBV7-2|.
TGTGCCAGCAGCCAGATAGAGACCCAGTACTTC
CASSQIETQYF
>TRBJ2-7|TRBD2|TRBV10-3|.
TGTGCCATCAGTGAGTCGAAACTAGCGGGAGGGCCTCACGAGCAGTACTTC
CAISESKLAGGPHEQYF
>TRBJ2-7|.|TRBV30|.
TGTGCCTGGAACGCAGGACTCGCCACCTCCTACGAGCAGTACTTC
CAWNAGLATSYEQYF
>TRBJ2-3|TRBD2|TRBV9|few
TGTGCCAGCAGCGCTTTACTAGCGGGGGTCGGCGCAGATACGCAGTATTTT
CASSALLAGVGADTQYF
>TRBJ2-5|.|TRBV28|.
TGTGCCAGCAGTGCTTGGGACAAGAAAGAGACCCAGTACTTC
CASSAWDKKETQYF
>TRBJ2-2|TRBD2|TRBV4-2|.
TGTGCCAGCAGCCAAGTCCGTTTTCGACTAGCGGGAGGGAAGGACACCGGGGAGCTGTTTTTT
CASSQVRFRLAGGKDTGELFF
>TRBJ1-3|.|TRBV6-1|.
TGTGCCAGCAGTGATAGTCTTGGAAACACCATATATTTT
CASSDSLGNTIYF
>TRBJ1-4|.|TRBV2|few
TGTGCCAGCACCCCCTGGGCCTGGGAAAAACTGTTTTTT
CASTPWAWEKLFF
>TRBJ2-1|.|TRBV5-4|few
TGTGCCAGCACCCCCGGGTTGGATCCGGGCAATGAGCAGTTCTTC
CASTPGLDPGNEQFF
>TRBJ2-7|TRBD1|TRBV7-9|.
TGTGCCAGCAAATCGACAGGGGAAACCTACGAGCAGTACTTC
CASKSTGETYEQYF
>TRBJ2-2|TRBD1|TRBV13|few
TGTGCCAGCAGCCCGGACAGGGTAGGGACCGGGGAGCTGTTTTTT
CASSPDRVGTGELFF
>TRBJ2-7|TRBD2|TRBV7-2|few
TGTGCCAGCAGCATATCTAGCGGAGTTTCCTACGAGCAGTACTTC
CASSISSGVSYEQYF
>TRBJ1-2|TRBD1|TRBV29-1|.
TGCAGCGTTGACAGGGGGCAGTATGGCTACACCTTC
CSVDRGQYGYTF
>TRBJ2-7|TRBD1|TRBV6-1|few
TGTGCCAGCTGGGACAGGCCCGCCGAGCAGTACTTC
CASWDRPAEQYF
>TRBJ2-3|TRBD2|TRBV6-5|few
TGTGCCAGCAGTTCCAGCGGGAGCCCAGATACGCAGTATTTT
CASSSSGSPDTQYF
>TRBJ1-2|.|TRBV30|few
TGTGCCTGGAGAGGCAGGGACTATGGCTACACCTTC
CAWRGRDYGYTF
>TRBJ1-2|.|TRBV6-1|.
TGTGCCAGCAGTGAAGGGGCAGCTAACTATGGCTACACCTTC
CASSEGAANYGYTF
>TRBJ2-7|.|TRBV27|.
TGTGCCAGCAGTCATGACAACGAGCAGTACTTC
CASSHDNEQYF
>TRBJ2-5|TRBD2|TRBV19|.
TGTGCCAGTAGTCTGGGACTAGCGGGTCTAAAAGAGACCCAGTACTTC
CASSLGLAGLKETQYF
>TRBJ2-7|TRBD2|TRBV7-9|.
TGTGCCAGCACCTCCCCGGGACTAGCAACCTACGAGCAGTACTTC
CASTSPGLATYEQYF
>TRBJ1-4|.|TRBV7-8|few
TGTGCCAGCAGCCCCCGGGGGGATACTAATGAAAAACTGTTTTTT
CASSPRGDTNEKLFF
>TRBJ2-3|.|TRBV7-8|.
TGTGCCAGCAGCTTAGCAGGGGGCACAGATACGCAGTATTTT
CASSLAGGTDTQYF
>TRBJ1-1|.|TRBV18|.
TGTGCCAGCTCAGCGAAATGGAACACTGAAGCTTTCTTT
CASSAKWNTEAFF
>TRBJ2-2|TRBD2|TRBV6-5|.
TGTGCCAGCAGTTCCCCGGGGGGAGGGCCCACCGGGGAGCTGTTTTTT
CASSSPGGGPTGELFF
>TRBJ2-3|.|TRBV29-1|few
TGCAGCGTTGAAGAAGGTGACGGGAGAGACCCAGATACGCAGTATTTT
CSVEEGDGRDPDTQYF
>TRBJ2-3|.|TRBV6-6|.
TGTGCCAGCACTTCCCTTTCTGAGACAGATACGCAGTATTTT
CASTSLSETDTQYF
>TRBJ2-1|TRBD1|TRBV5-6|once
TGTGCCAGCAGCCCCACCGGGACAGGGGAGAGTGATGAGCAGTTCTTC
CASSPTGTGESDEQFF
>TRBJ2-3|.|TRBV9|.
TGTGCCAGCAGCGTAGCGGGCCTTCGGGGAGATACGCAGTATTTT
CASSVAGLRGDTQYF
>TRBJ2-2|.|TRBV30|few
TGTGCCTGGAGTGTAGTCAGCGGCACCGGGGAGCTGTTTTTT
CAWSVVSGTGELFF
>TRBJ1-5|.|TRBV30|.
TGTGCCTGGAGTGTAGGATCAGGGACTTATAGCAATCAGCCCCAGCATTTT
CAWSVGSGTYSNQPQHF
>TRBJ2-5|.|TRBV5-5|once
TGTGCCAGCAGCTTGGGCGCCGAGACCCAGTACTTC
CASSLGAETQYF
>TRBJ2-2|TRBD2|TRBV27|.
TGTGCCAGCAGCTTACTAGCGGGAGGGCCGAAAGCGAACACCGGGGAGCTGTTTTTT
CASSLLAGGPKANTGELFF
>TRBJ2-1|.|TRBV19|.
TGTGCCAGTAGTATAACCTCGACACGGGGGACTTACTACAATGAGCAGTTCTTC
CASSITSTRGTYYNEQFF
>TRBJ2-7|.|TRBV4-2|.
TGTGCCAGCAGCCAAGGAGGACAGTCCTACGAGCAGTACTTC
CASSQGGQSYEQYF
>TRBJ2-2|TRBD1|TRBV18|few
TGTGCCAGCTCACCATTTCTAGCCACTGGACAGGGGAGCACCGGGGAGCTGTTTTTT
CASSPFLATGQGSTGELFF
>TRBJ1-4|TRBD1|TRBV6-5|.
TGTGCCAGCAGTTACGACCGGGACAGGGGTGAAAAACTGTTTTTT
CASSYDRDRGEKLFF
>TRBJ2-7|TRBD1|TRBV5-1|.
TGCGCCAGCAGCTTGGCACAGGGGCTCTCCTACGAGCAGTACTTC
CASSLAQGLSYEQYF
>TRBJ1-1|.|TRBV15|few
TGTGCCACCTCTCTACTCAGGGCTTCTGAAGCTTTCTTT
CATSLLRASEAFF